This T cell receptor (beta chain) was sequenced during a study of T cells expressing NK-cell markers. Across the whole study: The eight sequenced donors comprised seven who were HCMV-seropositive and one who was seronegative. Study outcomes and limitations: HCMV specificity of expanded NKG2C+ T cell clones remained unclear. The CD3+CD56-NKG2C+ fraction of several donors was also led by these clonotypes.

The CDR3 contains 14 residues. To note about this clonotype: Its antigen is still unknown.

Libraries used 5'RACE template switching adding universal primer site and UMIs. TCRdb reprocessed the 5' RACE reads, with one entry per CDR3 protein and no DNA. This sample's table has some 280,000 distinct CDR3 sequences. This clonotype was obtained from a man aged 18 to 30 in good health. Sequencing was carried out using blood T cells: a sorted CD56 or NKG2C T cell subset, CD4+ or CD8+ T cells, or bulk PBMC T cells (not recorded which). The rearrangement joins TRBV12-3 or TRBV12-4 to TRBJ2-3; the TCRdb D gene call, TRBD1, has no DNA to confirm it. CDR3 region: CASTPGLGAHTQYF.